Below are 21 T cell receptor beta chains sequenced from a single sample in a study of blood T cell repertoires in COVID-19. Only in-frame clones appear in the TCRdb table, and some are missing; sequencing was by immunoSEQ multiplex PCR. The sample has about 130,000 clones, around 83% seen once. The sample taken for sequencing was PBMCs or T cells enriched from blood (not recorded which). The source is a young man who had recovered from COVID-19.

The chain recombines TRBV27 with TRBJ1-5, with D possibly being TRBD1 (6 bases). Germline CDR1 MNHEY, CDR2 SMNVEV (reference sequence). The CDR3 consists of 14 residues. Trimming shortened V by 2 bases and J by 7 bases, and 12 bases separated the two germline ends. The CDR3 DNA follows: TGTGCCAGCAGTTTACTGGGGGCAGGGCAGCCCCAGCATTTT. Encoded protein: CASSLLGAGQPQHF.

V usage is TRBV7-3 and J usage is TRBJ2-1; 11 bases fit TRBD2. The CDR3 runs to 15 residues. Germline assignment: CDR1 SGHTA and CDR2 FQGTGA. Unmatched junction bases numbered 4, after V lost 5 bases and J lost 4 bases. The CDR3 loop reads CASSLGLAAYNEQFF. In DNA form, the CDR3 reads TGTGCCAGCAGCCTGGGACTAGCGGCTTACAATGAGCAGTTCTTC.

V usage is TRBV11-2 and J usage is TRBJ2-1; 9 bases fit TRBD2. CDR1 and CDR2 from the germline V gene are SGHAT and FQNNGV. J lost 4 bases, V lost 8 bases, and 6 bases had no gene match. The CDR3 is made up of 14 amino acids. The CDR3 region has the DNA TGTGCCAGCGGTGGCGGGGGGGCTTACAATGAGCAGTTCTTC. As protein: CASGGGGAYNEQFF.

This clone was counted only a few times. The CDR3 nucleotides are TGTGCCAGCAGAGCTAGCGGGAGTAACAATGAGCAGTTCTTC. It translates to CASRASGSNNEQFF. This chain uses TRBV7-9 with TRBJ2-1, with 10 nucleotides matching TRBD2. Trimming at V came to 6 bases and at J to 5 bases, leaving 4 bases not matched to a gene. This CDR3 region has 14 residues. Germline V CDR1 and CDR2: SEHNR, FQNEAQ (reference sequence).

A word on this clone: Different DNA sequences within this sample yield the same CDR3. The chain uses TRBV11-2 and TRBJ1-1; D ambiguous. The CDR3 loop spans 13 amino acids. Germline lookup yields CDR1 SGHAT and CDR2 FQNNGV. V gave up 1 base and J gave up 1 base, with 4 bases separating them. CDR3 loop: CASSLGQNTEAFF. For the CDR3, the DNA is TGTGCCAGCAGCTTAGGACAGAACACTGAAGCTTTCTTT.

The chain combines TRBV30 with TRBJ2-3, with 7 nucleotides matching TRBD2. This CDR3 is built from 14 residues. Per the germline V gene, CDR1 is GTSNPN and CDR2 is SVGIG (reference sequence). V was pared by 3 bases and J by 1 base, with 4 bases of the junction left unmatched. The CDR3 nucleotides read TGTGCCTGGAGACTGGGAGGGGGCACAGATACGCAGTATTTT. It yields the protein CAWRLGGGTDTQYF.

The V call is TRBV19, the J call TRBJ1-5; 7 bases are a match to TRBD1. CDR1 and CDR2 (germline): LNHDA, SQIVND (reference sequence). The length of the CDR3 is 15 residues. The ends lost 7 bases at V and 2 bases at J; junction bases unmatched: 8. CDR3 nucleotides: TGTGCCAGTAAAACAGGGGAAATAGGCAATCAGCCCCAGCATTTT. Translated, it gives CASKTGEIGNQPQHF.

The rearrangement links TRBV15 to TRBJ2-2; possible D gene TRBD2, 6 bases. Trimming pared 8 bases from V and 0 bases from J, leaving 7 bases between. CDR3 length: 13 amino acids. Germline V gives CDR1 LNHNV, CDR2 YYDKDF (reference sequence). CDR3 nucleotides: TGTGCCACCCGGAGGGCGAACACCGGGGAGCTGTTTTTT. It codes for CATRRANTGELFF.

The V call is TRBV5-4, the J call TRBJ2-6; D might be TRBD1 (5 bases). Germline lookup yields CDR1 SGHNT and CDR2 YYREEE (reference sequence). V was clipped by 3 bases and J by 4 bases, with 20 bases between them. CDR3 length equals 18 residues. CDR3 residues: CASSSYRSSRVGANVLTF. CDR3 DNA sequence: TGTGCCAGCAGCTCGTACCGAAGTTCCAGGGTAGGGGCCAACGTCCTGACTTTC.

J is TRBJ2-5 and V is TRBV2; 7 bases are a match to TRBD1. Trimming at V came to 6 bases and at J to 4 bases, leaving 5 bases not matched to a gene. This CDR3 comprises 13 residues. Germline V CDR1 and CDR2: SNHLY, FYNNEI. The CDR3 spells CASRSTGTETQYF. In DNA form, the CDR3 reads TGTGCCAGCAGGTCGACAGGGACAGAGACCCAGTACTTC.

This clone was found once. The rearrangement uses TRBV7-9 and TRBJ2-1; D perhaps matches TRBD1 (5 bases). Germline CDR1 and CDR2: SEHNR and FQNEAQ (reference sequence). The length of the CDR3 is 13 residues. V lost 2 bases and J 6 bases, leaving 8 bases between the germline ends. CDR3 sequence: CASSLKDINEQFF. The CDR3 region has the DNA TGTGCCAGCAGCTTAAAGGACATCAATGAGCAGTTCTTC.

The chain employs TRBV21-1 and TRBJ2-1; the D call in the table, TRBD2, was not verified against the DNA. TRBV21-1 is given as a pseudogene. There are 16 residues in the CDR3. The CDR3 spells CASSEGRASSYNEQFF. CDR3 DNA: TGTGCCAGCAGCGAAGGGCGGGCCAGCTCCTACAATGAGCAGTTCTTC.

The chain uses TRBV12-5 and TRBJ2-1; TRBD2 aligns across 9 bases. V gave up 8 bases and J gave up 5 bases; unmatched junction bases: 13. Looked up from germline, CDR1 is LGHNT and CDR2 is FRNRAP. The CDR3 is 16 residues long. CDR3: CASTLAGGRADNEQFF. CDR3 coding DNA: TGTGCTAGTACACTAGCGGGCGGGAGGGCTGACAATGAGCAGTTCTTC.

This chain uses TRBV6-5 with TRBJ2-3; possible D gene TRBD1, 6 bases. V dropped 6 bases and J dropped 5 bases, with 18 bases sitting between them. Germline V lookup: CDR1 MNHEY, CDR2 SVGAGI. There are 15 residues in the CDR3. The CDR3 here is CASSDGTTDGDTQYF. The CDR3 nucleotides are TGTGCCAGCAGCGACGGGACAACAGATGGAGATACGCAGTATTTT.

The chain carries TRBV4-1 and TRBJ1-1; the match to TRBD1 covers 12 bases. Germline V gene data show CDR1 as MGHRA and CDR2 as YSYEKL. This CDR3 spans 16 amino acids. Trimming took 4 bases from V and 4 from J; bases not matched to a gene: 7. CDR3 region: CASSPQRGQGATEAFF. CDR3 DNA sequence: TGCGCCAGCAGCCCCCAAAGGGGACAGGGGGCCACTGAAGCTTTCTTT.

The CDR3 protein is CASSSSDGYTF. The CDR3 DNA reads TGTGCCAGCAGCTCTTCGGATGGCTACACCTTC. This chain links TRBV6-5 with TRBJ1-2; no clear D. V lost 6 bases, J lost 6 bases, and 8 bases lay in between. CDR1 and CDR2 (germline): MNHEY, SVGAGI. CDR3 size: 11 residues.

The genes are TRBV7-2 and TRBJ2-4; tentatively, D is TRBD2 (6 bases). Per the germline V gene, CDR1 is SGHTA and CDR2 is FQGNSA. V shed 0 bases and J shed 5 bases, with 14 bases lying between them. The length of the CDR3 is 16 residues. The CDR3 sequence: CASSLAGGQSENIQYF. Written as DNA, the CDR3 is TGTGCCAGCAGCTTAGCGGGAGGCCAGTCTGAAAACATTCAGTACTTC.

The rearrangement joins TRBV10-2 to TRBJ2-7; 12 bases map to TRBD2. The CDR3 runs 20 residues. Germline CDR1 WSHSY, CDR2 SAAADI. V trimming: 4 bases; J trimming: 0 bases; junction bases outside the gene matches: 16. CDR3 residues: CASSGLSGLAGSHSSYEQYV. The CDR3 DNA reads TGCGCCAGCAGTGGACTTTCCGGACTAGCGGGGAGCCACAGCTCCTACGAGCAGTACGTC.

The CDR3 spells CAISLAGGYNEQFF. CDR3 coding DNA: TGTGCCATCAGTCTAGCGGGAGGGTACAATGAGCAGTTCTTC. The chain combines TRBV10-3 with TRBJ2-1; 12 bases line up with TRBD2. The CDR3 consists of 14 residues. Germline loops: CDR1 ENHRY, CDR2 SYGVKD. Trimming at V came to 5 bases and at J to 4 bases, leaving 0 bases not matched to a gene.

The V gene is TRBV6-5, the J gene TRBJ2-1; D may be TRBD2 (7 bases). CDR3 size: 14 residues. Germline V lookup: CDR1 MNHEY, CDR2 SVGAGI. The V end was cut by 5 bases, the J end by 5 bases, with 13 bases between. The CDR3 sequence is CASSRGGVDNEQFF. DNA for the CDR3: TGTGCCAGCAGTCGAGGGGGGGTCGACAATGAGCAGTTCTTC.

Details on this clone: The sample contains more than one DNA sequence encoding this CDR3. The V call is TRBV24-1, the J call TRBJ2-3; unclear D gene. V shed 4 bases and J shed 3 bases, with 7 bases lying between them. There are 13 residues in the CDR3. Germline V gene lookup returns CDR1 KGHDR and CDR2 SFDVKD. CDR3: CATSDTGTDTQYF. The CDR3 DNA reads TGTGCCACCAGTGACACCGGGACAGATACGCAGTATTTT.